Given below is one T cell receptor (beta chain) in context. This record comes from a study of blood T cell repertoires in COVID-19. Study background: Material from acute and convalescent COVID-19 was sourced from the United States, Italy and Spain.

Germline CDR1 and CDR2: SGHDT and YYEEEE. CDR3 length equals 12 residues. Trimming took 4 bases from V and 9 from J, leaving 11 bases between them. Authors' data handling: From reference gene primer amplification, estimates of nucleated cell counts were derived. Repertoires were generated with immunoSEQ multiplex PCR, while TCRdb's copy carries only in-frame clones and drops some. V and J calls and clone size are those listed in that table; D and trimming were worked out from the DNA. The data hold 65,000 to 70,000 clones, with approximately 82% observed a single time. The V call is TRBV5-6, the J call TRBJ2-1; a possible D gene is TRBD2 (6 bases). The sequence came from an elderly man with active COVID-19. Sequenced input: peripheral blood. CDR3 DNA: TGTGCCAGCAGCCAGACTAGACTTGAGCAGTTCTTC. Its translation: CASSQTRLEQFF.